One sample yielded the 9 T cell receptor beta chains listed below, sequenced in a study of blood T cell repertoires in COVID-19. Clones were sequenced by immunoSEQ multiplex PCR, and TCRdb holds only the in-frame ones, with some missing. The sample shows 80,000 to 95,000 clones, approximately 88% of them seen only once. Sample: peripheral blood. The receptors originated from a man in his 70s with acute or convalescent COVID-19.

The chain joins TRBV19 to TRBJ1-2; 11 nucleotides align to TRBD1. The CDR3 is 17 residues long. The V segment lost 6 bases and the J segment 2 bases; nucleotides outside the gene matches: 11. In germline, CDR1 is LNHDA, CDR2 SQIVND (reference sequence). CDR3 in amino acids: CASRGTGGLSWNYGYTF. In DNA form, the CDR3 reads TGTGCCAGTAGGGGGACAGGGGGACTCTCCTGGAACTATGGCTACACCTTC.

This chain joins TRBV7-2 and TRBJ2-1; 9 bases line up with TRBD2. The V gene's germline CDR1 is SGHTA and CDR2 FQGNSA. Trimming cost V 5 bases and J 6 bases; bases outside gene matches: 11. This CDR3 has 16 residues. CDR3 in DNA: TGTGCCAGCAGCCACCACGCGGGGGGGCCCCTCAATGAGCAGTTCTTC. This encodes CASSHHAGGPLNEQFF. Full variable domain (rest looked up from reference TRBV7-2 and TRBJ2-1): GAGVSQSPSNKVTEKGKDVELRCDPISGHTALYWYRQSLGQGLEFLIYFQGNSAPDKSGLPSDRFSAERTGGSVSTLTIQRTQQEDSAVYLCASSHHAGGPLNEQFFGPGTRLTVL.

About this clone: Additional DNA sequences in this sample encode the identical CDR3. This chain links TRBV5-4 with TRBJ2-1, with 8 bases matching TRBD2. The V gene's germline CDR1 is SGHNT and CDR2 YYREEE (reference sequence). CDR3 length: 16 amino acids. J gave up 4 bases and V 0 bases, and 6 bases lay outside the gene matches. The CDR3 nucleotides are TGTGCCAGCAGCTTGGGCGGCGGGGGGACTTACAATGAGCAGTTCTTC. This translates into CASSLGGGGTYNEQFF.

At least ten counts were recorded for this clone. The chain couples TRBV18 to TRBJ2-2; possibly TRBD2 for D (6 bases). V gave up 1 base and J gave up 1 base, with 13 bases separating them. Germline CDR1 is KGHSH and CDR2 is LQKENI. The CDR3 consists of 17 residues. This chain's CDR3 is CASSPLSFSGNTGELFF. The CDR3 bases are TGTGCCAGCTCACCACTTTCGTTTAGCGGGAACACCGGGGAGCTGTTTTTT.

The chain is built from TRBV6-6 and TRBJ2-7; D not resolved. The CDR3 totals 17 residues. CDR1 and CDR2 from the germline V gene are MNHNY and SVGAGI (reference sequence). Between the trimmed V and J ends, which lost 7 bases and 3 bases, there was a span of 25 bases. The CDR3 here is CASTRSNSQRFNYEQYF. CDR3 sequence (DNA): TGTGCCAGCACTCGATCGAACTCCCAACGATTTAACTACGAGCAGTACTTC.

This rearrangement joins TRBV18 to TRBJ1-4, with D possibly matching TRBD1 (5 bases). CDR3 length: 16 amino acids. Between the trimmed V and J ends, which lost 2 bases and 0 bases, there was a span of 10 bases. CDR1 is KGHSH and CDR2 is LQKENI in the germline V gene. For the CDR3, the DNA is TGTGCCAGCTCACCAGGGGCCCCTGCAACTAATGAAAAACTGTTTTTT. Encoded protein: CASSPGAPATNEKLFF.

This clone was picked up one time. CDR3 loop: CASLEDRGTGELFF. The CDR3 region has the DNA TGTGCCAGCCTGGAGGACAGGGGCACCGGGGAGCTGTTTTTT. V and J are TRBV7-2 and TRBJ2-2; 9 positions match TRBD1. CDR1 is SGHTA and CDR2 is FQGNSA in the germline V gene. V lost 8 bases, J lost 4 bases, and 5 bases stayed unmatched. This CDR3 comprises 14 residues.

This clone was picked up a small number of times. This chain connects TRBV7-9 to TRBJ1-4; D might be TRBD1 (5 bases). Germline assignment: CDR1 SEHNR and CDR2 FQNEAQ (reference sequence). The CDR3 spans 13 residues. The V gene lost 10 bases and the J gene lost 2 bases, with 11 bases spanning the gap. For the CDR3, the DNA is TGTGCCACCCAGGGCAGGACTAATGAAAAACTGTTTTTT. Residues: CATQGRTNEKLFF.

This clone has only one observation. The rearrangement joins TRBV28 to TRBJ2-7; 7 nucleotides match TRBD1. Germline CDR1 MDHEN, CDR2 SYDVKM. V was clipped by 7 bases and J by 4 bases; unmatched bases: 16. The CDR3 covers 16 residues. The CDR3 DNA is TGTGCCAGCAAAACTCTCACCCGGGACAGTCCTTACGAGCAGTACTTC. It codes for CASKTLTRDSPYEQYF.